This entry lists 3 T cell receptor beta chains sequenced from one sample in a study of beta chain features in type 1 diabetes. The entirety of the isolated RNA underwent reverse transcription, so expressed TCRB transcripts were sequenced. Here immunoSEQ multiplex PCR was the method, and the copy in TCRdb shows in-frame clones only, minus some. The table records fewer than 450,000 clones, roughly 12% of them present only once. These receptors' targets are unknown. Study-wide points: Type 1 diabetes patients showed a moderate but significant shortening of TCRB CDR3s in all four CD4+ subsets.

The sample was naive CD4+ T cells from blood. The receptors come from a woman between 18 and 30 years old with type 1 diabetes.

For this clone: Other DNA sequences in this specimen translate into the identical CDR3. The CDR3 nucleotides are TGCGCCAGCAGCTCGTCAGATACGCAGTATTTT. It encodes CASSSSDTQYF. V is TRBV5-1 and J is TRBJ2-3; D is unresolved. V was pared by 3 bases and J by 4 bases, with 3 bases between. The germline V gene encodes CDR1 SGHRS and CDR2 YFSETQ. CDR3 length: 11 amino acids.

The genes are TRBV15 and TRBJ2-7; TRBD1 is a possible D gene (5 bases). CDR1 and CDR2 from the germline V gene are LNHNV and YYDKDF (reference sequence). Trimming left V 0 bases short and J 2 bases short, with 11 bases between. The CDR3 has 15 residues. The CDR3 nucleotides are TGTGCCACCAGCAGAGATTTCGGCAGGGCCTACGAGCAGTACTTC. Translation gives CATSRDFGRAYEQYF.

The V call is TRBV9, the J call TRBJ2-2; TRBD1 matches 8 bases. J gave up 4 bases and V 3 bases, and 11 bases lay outside the gene matches. The CDR3 runs 17 residues. Germline V gene data show CDR1 as SGDLS and CDR2 as YYNGEE. The DNA of the CDR3 is TGTGCCAGCAGCGGGGGATACTTGACAGGGGTCACCGGGGAGCTGTTTTTT. Amino acids: CASSGGYLTGVTGELFF.